This T cell receptor beta chain emerged from a study of cytomegalovirus exposure and HLA in healthy donors. Sampled while nominally healthy, donors likely had unrecorded immune exposures. Germline lookup yields CDR1 KGHSH and CDR2 LQKENI. With V trimmed by 5 bases and J by 3 bases, 6 bases remained unmatched. The CDR3 totals 16 residues. PCR involved 60 Vbeta and 13 Jbeta primers. Only in-frame clones appear in the TCRdb table, and some are missing; sequencing was by immunoSEQ multiplex PCR. Of a few hundred thousand clones in the sample, approximately 79% were seen once. This sequence originates from a girl under 10 years old in good health and CMV-seronegative. This chain connects TRBV18 to TRBJ1-4, with 10 bases lining up with TRBD1. The sample consisted of PBMCs. The CDR3 sequence: CASSSGTGASNEKLFF. As DNA, the CDR3 is TGTGCCAGCTCATCCGGGACAGGGGCCTCTAATGAAAAACTGTTTTTT.